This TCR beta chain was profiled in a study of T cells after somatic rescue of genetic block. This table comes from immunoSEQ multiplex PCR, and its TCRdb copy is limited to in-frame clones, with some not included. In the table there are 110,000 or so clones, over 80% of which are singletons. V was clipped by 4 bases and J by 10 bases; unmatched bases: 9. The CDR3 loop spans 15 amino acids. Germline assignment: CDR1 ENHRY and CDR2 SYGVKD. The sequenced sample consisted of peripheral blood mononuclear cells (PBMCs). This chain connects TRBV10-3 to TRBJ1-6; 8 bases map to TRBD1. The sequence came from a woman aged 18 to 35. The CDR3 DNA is TGTGCCATCAGTGCTCGAGGACAGGGTCTATCACCCCTCCACTTT. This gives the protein CAISARGQGLSPLHF.